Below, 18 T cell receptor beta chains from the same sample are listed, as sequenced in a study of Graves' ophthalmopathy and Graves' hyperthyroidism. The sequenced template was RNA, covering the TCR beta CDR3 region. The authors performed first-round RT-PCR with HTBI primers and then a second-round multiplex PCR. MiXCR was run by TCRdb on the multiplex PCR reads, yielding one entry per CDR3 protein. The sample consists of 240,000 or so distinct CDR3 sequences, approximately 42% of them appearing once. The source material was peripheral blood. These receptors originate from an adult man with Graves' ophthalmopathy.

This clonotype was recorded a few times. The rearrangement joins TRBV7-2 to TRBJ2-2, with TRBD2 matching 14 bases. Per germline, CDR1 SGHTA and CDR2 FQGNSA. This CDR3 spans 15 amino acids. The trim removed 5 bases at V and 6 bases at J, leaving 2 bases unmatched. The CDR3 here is CASSPTSGGAGELFF. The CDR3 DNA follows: TGTGCCAGCAGCCCGACTAGCGGGGGGGCCGGGGAGCTGTTTTTT.

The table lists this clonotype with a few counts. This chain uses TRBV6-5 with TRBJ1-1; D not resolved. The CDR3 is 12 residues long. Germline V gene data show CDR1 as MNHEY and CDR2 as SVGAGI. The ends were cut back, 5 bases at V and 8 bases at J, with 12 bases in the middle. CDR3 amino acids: CASSPTGREAFF. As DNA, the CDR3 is TGTGCCAGCAGTCCTACGGGCAGGGAAGCTTTCTTT.

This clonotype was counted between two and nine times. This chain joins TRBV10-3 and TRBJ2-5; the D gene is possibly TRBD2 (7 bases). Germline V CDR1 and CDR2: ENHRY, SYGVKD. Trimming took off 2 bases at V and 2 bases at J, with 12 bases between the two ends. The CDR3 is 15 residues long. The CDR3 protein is CAISEKGGVQETQYF. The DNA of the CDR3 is TGTGCCATCAGTGAGAAGGGGGGGGTGCAAGAGACCCAGTACTTC.

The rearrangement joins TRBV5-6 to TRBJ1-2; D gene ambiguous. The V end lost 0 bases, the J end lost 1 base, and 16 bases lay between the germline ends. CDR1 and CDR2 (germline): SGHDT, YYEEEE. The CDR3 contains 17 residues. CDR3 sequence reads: CASSLGLGSFNNYGYTF. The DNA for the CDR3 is TGTGCCAGCAGCTTGGGGTTGGGCAGTTTTAATAACTATGGCTACACCTTC.

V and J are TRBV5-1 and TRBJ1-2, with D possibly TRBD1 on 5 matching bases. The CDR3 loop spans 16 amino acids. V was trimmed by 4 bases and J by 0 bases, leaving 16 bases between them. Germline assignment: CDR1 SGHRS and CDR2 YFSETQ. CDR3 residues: CASSPPTGTTNYGYTF. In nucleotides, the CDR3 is TGCGCCAGCAGCCCTCCGACCGGGACTACTAACTATGGCTACACCTTC.

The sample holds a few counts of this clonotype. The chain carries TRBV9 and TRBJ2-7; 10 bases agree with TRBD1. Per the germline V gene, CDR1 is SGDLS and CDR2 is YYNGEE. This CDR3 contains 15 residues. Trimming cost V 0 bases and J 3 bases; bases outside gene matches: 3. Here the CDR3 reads CASSVGGDRGYEQYF. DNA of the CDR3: TGTGCCAGCAGCGTAGGAGGGGACAGGGGCTACGAGCAGTACTTC.

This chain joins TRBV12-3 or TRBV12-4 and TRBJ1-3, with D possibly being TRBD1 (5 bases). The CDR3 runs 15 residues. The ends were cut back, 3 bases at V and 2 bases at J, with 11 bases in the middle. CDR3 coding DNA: TGTGCCAGCAGTTTGGGGGTGAAAACTGGAAACACCATATATTTT. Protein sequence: CASSLGVKTGNTIYF.

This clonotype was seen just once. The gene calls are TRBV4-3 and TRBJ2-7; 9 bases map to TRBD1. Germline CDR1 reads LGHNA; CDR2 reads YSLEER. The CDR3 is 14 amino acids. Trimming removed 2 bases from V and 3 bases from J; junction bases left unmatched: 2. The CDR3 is CASSQRDRDYEQYF. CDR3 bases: TGCGCCAGCAGCCAAAGGGACAGGGACTACGAGCAGTACTTC.

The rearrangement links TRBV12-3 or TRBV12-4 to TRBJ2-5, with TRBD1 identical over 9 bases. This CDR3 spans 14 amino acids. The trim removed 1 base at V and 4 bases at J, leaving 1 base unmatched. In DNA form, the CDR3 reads TGTGCCAGCAGTTTAGGGACAGGGGTAGAGACCCAGTACTTC. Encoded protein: CASSLGTGVETQYF.

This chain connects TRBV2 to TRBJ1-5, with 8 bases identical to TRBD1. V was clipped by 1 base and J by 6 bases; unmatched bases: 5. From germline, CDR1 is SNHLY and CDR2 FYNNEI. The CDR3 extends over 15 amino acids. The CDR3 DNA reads TGTGCCAGCAGTGAAGAGCAGGGGGCGGCTCAGCCCCAGCATTTT. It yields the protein CASSEEQGAAQPQHF.

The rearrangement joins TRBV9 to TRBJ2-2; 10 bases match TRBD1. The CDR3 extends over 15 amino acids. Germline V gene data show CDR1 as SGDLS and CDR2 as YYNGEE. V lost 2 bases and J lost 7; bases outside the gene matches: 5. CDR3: CASSVDRGRGGELFF. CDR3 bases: TGTGCCAGCAGCGTCGACAGGGGGCGAGGCGGGGAGCTGTTTTTT.

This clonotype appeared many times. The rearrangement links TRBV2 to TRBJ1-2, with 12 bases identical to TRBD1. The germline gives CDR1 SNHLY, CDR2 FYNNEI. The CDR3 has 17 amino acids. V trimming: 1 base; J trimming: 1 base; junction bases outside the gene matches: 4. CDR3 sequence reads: CASSEGGTGGGNYGYTF. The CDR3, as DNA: TGTGCCAGCAGTGAAGGAGGGACAGGGGGCGGTAACTATGGCTACACCTTC.

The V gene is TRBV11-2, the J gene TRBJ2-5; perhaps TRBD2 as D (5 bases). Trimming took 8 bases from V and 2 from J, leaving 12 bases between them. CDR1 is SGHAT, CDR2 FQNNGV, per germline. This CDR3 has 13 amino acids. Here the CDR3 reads CASSPRAQETQYF. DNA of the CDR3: TGTGCCAGCTCACCGCGGGCACAAGAGACCCAGTACTTC.

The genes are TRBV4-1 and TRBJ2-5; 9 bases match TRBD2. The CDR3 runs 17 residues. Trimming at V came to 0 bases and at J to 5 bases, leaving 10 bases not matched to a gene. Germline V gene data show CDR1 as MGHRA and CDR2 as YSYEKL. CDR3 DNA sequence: TGCGCCAGCAGCCAAGATCAGCTAGCGGGAAGGGTTGAGACCCAGTACTTC. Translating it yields CASSQDQLAGRVETQYF.

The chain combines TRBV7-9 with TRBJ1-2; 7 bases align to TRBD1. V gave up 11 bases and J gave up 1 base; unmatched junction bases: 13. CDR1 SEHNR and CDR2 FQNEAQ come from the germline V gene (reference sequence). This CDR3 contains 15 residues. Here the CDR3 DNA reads TGTGCCTCCTCCCAGGGGTCAGGGGGTAACTATGGCTACACCTTC. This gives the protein CASSQGSGGNYGYTF.

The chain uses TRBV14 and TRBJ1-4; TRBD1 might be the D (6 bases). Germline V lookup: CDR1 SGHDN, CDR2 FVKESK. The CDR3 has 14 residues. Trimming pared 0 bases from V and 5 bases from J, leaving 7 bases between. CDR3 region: CASSQDGTNEKLFF. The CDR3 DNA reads TGTGCCAGCAGCCAAGACGGGACAAATGAAAAACTGTTTTTT.

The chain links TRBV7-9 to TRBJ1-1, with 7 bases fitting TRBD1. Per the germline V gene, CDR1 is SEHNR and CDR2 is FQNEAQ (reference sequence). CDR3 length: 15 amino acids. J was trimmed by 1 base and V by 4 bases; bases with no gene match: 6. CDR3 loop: CASSSSNRGNTEAFF. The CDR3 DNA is TGTGCCAGCAGCTCATCAAACAGGGGGAACACTGAAGCTTTCTTT.

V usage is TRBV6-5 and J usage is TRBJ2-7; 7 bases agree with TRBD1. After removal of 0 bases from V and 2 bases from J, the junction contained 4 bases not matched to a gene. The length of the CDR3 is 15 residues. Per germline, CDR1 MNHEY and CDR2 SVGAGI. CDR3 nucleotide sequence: TGTGCCAGCAGTTACTCTTGGACAGGCACCTACGAGCAGTACTTC. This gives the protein CASSYSWTGTYEQYF.